These 3 T cell receptor beta chains came from one sample sequenced in a study of beta chain features in type 1 diabetes. Investigators reverse transcribed all isolated RNA, so they sequenced expressed TCRB transcripts. Profiled with immunoSEQ multiplex PCR; TCRdb holds only in-frame clones, not every one. This sample yields fewer than 500,000 clones, of which more than 11% are seen a single time; roughly 0.04% belongs to the top ten. Sequencing was performed on naive CD4+ T cells from blood. The receptor set was obtained from a man aged 30 to 45 in good health.

This clone was counted at least ten times. The chain carries TRBV7-9 and TRBJ1-1, with D unresolved. Germline V gene lookup returns CDR1 SEHNR and CDR2 FQNEAQ (reference sequence). This CDR3 comprises 13 residues. V was trimmed by 6 bases and J by 6 bases, leaving 14 bases between them. The CDR3 nucleotides read TGTGCCAGCAGTTCGATTGGTAGAGCTGAAGCTTTCTTT. Amino acid sequence: CASSSIGRAEAFF.

This clone was picked up a small number of times. V is TRBV7-2 and J is TRBJ2-3; unclear D gene. The V end lost 3 bases, the J end lost 4 bases, and 5 bases lay between the germline ends. Germline V gene sequence: CDR1 SGHTA, CDR2 FQGNSA. This CDR3 is 12 amino acids long. This chain's CDR3 is CASSFPADTQYF. The CDR3, as DNA: TGTGCCAGCAGCTTTCCGGCAGATACGCAGTATTTT.

This clone was counted many times. The rearrangement uses TRBV7-9 and TRBJ2-5; D is uncertain. Germline values: CDR1 SEHNR, CDR2 FQNEAQ (reference sequence). The V and J ends lost 0 bases and 4 bases respectively, with 6 bases between them. The length of the CDR3 is 13 residues. In DNA, the CDR3 is TGTGCCAGCAGCTTAGCCACCCGAGAGACCCAGTACTTC. Translation: CASSLATRETQYF. Supplemented by reference TRBV7-9 and TRBJ2-5, the full variable domain reads DTGVSQNPRHKITKRGQNVTFRCDPISEHNRLYWYRQTLGQGPEFLTYFQNEAQLEKSRLLSDRFSAERPKGSFSTLEIQRTEQGDSAMYLCASSLATRETQYFGPGTRLLVL.